The present T cell receptor (beta chain) was sequenced within a study of cytomegalovirus exposure and HLA in healthy donors. At collection, donors were nominally healthy, but unrecorded immune exposures were probable. Remarks on this clone: Its specificity is not known.

Amplification used 60 Vbeta primers and 13 Jbeta primers. Sequencing used immunoSEQ multiplex PCR; TCRdb keeps in-frame clones, though not all of them. The profile shows 150,000 to 170,000 clones, 65% to 80% of them singletons. General study findings and limits: Through in vitro validation, three CMV-associated chains were shown to be specific for CMV antigens. In a later analysis, most CMV-associated TCR beta chains appeared HLA-restricted.

Per the germline V gene, CDR1 is MNHNS and CDR2 is SASEGT. The junction had 1 base not matched to a gene; V was cut back by 4 bases and J by 3 bases. The CDR3 is 14 residues long. The specimen was PBMCs. The TCR comes from a man aged 18-30 years in good health and CMV-seronegative. The gene calls are TRBV6-1 and TRBJ2-1; TRBD1 matches at 9 bases. The CDR3 protein is CASSGQGGYNEQFF. The CDR3, as DNA: TGTGCCAGCAGTGGACAGGGGGGCTACAATGAGCAGTTCTTC.